These 32 T cell receptor beta chains came from one sample sequenced in a study of blood T cell repertoires in COVID-19. Data came from immunoSEQ multiplex PCR; TCRdb stores just in-frame clones and leaves some out. The sample shows about 170,000 clones, 77% of them seen only once. Material: peripheral blood. These receptors all come from a man between 65 and 85 years old with acute or convalescent COVID-19.

The V gene is TRBV20-1, the J gene TRBJ2-5; possible D gene TRBD1, 6 bases. Trimming took off 3 bases at V and 5 bases at J, with 13 bases between the two ends. The CDR3 covers 13 residues. Germline CDR1 and CDR2: DFQATT and SNEGSKA (reference sequence). The CDR3 is CSASRTGLETQYF. The CDR3 DNA reads as TGCAGTGCTAGTCGCACAGGGCTTGAGACCCAGTACTTC.

This clone has only a few counts. This rearrangement joins TRBV7-3 to TRBJ1-4, with 10 bases matching TRBD1. The germline V gene encodes CDR1 SGHTA and CDR2 FQGTGA. This CDR3 has 14 residues. V shed 4 bases and J 7 bases; nucleotides not matched to a gene: 3. The chain's CDR3 is CASSSTGGFEKLFF. The CDR3 DNA sequence: TGTGCCAGCAGCTCGACAGGGGGCTTTGAAAAACTGTTTTTT.

The chain carries TRBV6-5 and TRBJ2-7, with D possibly matching TRBD1 (6 bases). V lost 5 bases and J 3 bases, leaving 11 bases between the germline ends. The CDR3 consists of 13 residues. CDR1 is MNHEY and CDR2 is SVGAGI in the germline V gene. DNA for the CDR3: TGTGCCAGCAGTCACAGGGCCAGCTACGAGCAGTACTTC. It codes for CASSHRASYEQYF.

The CDR3 protein is CASSSAGGKVEQYF. The CDR3 DNA sequence: TGTGCCAGCAGCTCGGCAGGGGGCAAGGTTGAGCAGTACTTC. The J gene is TRBJ2-7, the V gene TRBV7-9; TRBD1 agrees at 8 bases. Germline-derived CDR1 and CDR2 are SEHNR and FQNEAQ (reference sequence). With 4 bases clipped from V and 7 bases from J, the junction kept 9 bases outside the gene matches. CDR3 size: 14 residues. The full variable domain, with the rest looked up from reference TRBV7-9 and TRBJ2-7, is DTGVSQNPRHKITKRGQNVTFRCDPISEHNRLYWYRQTLGQGPEFLTYFQNEAQLEKSRLLSDRFSAERPKGSFSTLEIQRTEQGDSAMYLCASSSAGGKVEQYFGPGTRLTVT.

J is TRBJ1-2 and V is TRBV29-1, with 9 nucleotides matching TRBD1. CDR3 length equals 14 residues. Germline CDR1 reads SQVTM; CDR2 reads ANQGSEA. Losses at the gene ends were 1 base for V and 7 bases for J; bases not matched to a gene: 7. CDR3 sequence: CSVEGPQGAGGYTF. The DNA for the CDR3 is TGCAGCGTTGAAGGCCCACAGGGGGCGGGTGGCTACACCTTC.

This clone was seen just once. The chain is built from TRBV7-9 and TRBJ1-1, with D possibly being TRBD1 (6 bases). V was clipped by 1 base and J by 6 bases, with 12 bases between them. Germline CDR1 is SEHNR and CDR2 is FQNEAQ (reference sequence). The CDR3 sequence is 14 residues long. The CDR3 coding sequence is TGTGCCAGCAGCTTAGGCAGGGGTACTTCTGAAGCTTTCTTT. Protein: CASSLGRGTSEAFF.

The V call is TRBV10-3, the J call TRBJ2-7, with D possibly TRBD1 on 5 matching bases. V was pared by 11 bases and J by 6 bases, with 17 bases between. This CDR3 comprises 12 residues. Germline CDR1 is ENHRY and CDR2 is SYGVKD. The CDR3 region has the DNA TGTGCCGCTAGGGGCAATTTGGGCGAGCAGTACTTC. This codes for CAARGNLGEQYF.

This clone turned up a few times. Here the CDR3 DNA reads TGTGCCAGCAGCTTAGGAGGGGGCGCAGGAATTCAGCCCCAGCATTTT. Protein: CASSLGGGAGIQPQHF. The chain is built from TRBV11-2 and TRBJ1-5, with TRBD1 matching 7 bases. The CDR3 has 16 amino acids. Trimming at V came to 1 base and at J to 6 bases, leaving 9 bases not matched to a gene. In germline, CDR1 is SGHAT, CDR2 FQNNGV.

The V call is TRBV7-2, the J call TRBJ2-1; 9 nucleotides match TRBD2. Germline V CDR1 and CDR2: SGHTA, FQGNSA. The CDR3 runs 15 residues. V gave up 1 base and J gave up 4 bases; unmatched junction bases: 2. The CDR3 coding sequence is TGTGCCAGCAGCTTAGGACTAGCGGATTACAATGAGCAGTTCTTC. Translating gives CASSLGLADYNEQFF.

This clone has just a few counts. This sequence joins TRBV3-1 (or the pseudogene TRBV3-2) and TRBJ1-2, with 10 bases that match TRBD1. CDR1 is LGHDT and CDR2 is YNNKEL in the germline V gene (reference sequence). V shed 5 bases and J 5 bases; nucleotides not matched to a gene: 5. This CDR3 contains 14 residues. CDR3 nucleotides: TGTGCCAGCAGCGCGACAGGGGGCAGGTATGGCTACACCTTC. Its protein product is CASSATGGRYGYTF.

The chain combines TRBV7-2 with TRBJ1-6; no clear D gene. The CDR3 covers 13 residues. CDR1 SGHTA and CDR2 FQGNSA come from the germline V gene. V was shortened by 5 bases and J by 6 bases, with 8 bases between the two germline ends. CDR3 protein: CASSPFPNSPLHF. CDR3 nucleotides: TGTGCCAGCAGCCCCTTCCCTAATTCACCCCTCCACTTT.

This chain connects TRBV3-1 (or the pseudogene TRBV3-2) to TRBJ1-6, with D unclear. V lost 4 bases to trimming and J lost 4 bases, with 14 bases between them. The CDR3 totals 16 residues. Germline CDR1 LGHDT, CDR2 YNNKEL (reference sequence). Here the CDR3 DNA reads TGTGCCAGCAGCCGTGGAGGGTCTACTTATAATTCACCCCTCCACTTT. Translated, it gives CASSRGGSTYNSPLHF.

V is TRBV10-3 and J is TRBJ2-1; tentative D call: TRBD2 (5 bases). CDR1 is ENHRY and CDR2 is SYGVKD in the germline V gene. There are 12 residues in the CDR3. Trimming left V 4 bases short and J 7 bases short, with 8 bases between. The CDR3 reads CAISGEGNEQFF. CDR3 DNA sequence: TGTGCCATCAGTGGTGAGGGAAATGAGCAGTTCTTC.

V usage is TRBV28 and J usage is TRBJ1-2; D might be TRBD1 (5 bases). This CDR3 is 14 amino acids long. V dropped 1 base and J dropped 3 bases, with 9 bases sitting between them. CDR1 is MDHEN and CDR2 is SYDVKM in the germline V gene. CDR3 protein: CASSLSVGDYGYTF. In DNA, the CDR3 is TGTGCCAGCAGTTTATCCGTAGGGGACTATGGCTACACCTTC.

The chain is built from TRBV4-1 and TRBJ2-3; 12 bases line up with TRBD2. The trim removed 0 bases at V and 0 bases at J, leaving 10 bases unmatched. This CDR3 spans 20 amino acids. The germline gives CDR1 MGHRA, CDR2 YSYEKL. This CDR3 is CASSQDSVTSGGGSTDTQYF. CDR3 in DNA: TGCGCCAGCAGCCAAGATTCCGTGACTAGCGGGGGAGGGAGCACAGATACGCAGTATTTT.

This chain joins TRBV4-1 and TRBJ1-1, with 9 bases that match TRBD1. The germline V gene encodes CDR1 MGHRA and CDR2 YSYEKL. The CDR3 spans 14 residues. Unmatched junction bases numbered 5, after V lost 7 bases and J lost 2 bases. The CDR3 DNA is TGCGCCAGCATTAGGACAGGGGCAAACACTGAAGCTTTCTTT. It yields the protein CASIRTGANTEAFF.

V is TRBV6-1 and J is TRBJ2-1, with 8 nucleotides matching TRBD1. Germline CDR1 is MNHNS and CDR2 is SASEGT. The V and J ends lost 0 bases and 8 bases, in that order; junction bases with no gene match: 18. This CDR3 comprises 19 residues. The CDR3 loop is CASSEAGGPRGLIGDEQFF. The CDR3 DNA reads TGTGCCAGCAGTGAAGCAGGAGGTCCCAGGGGGCTGATTGGCGATGAGCAGTTCTTC.

The rearrangement uses TRBV10-3 and TRBJ1-6; 8 bases align to TRBD1. CDR3 length: 13 amino acids. The germline gives CDR1 ENHRY, CDR2 SYGVKD. V gave up 10 bases and J gave up 7 bases; unmatched junction bases: 6. The chain's CDR3 is CATGQGDNSPLHF. The CDR3 coding sequence is TGTGCCACCGGACAGGGAGACAATTCACCCCTCCACTTT.

This clone was seen only a few times. The V gene is TRBV7-2, the J gene TRBJ1-5; D perhaps matches TRBD1 (5 bases). This CDR3 spans 13 amino acids. V lost 5 bases and J lost 9, with 14 bases in between. The V gene's germline CDR1 is SGHTA and CDR2 FQGNSA. CDR3 in amino acids: CASSRDSITPQHF. The CDR3 DNA sequence: TGTGCCAGCAGCCGGGACTCCATAACGCCCCAGCATTTT. Complete variable domain (other parts from reference TRBV7-2 and TRBJ1-5): GAGVSQSPSNKVTEKGKDVELRCDPISGHTALYWYRQSLGQGLEFLIYFQGNSAPDKSGLPSDRFSAERTGGSVSTLTIQRTQQEDSAVYLCASSRDSITPQHFGDGTRLSIL.

The genes are TRBV5-5 and TRBJ2-2; TRBD2 agrees at 8 bases. Germline CDR1 SGHKS, CDR2 YYEKEE (reference sequence). The CDR3 extends over 17 amino acids. V lost 3 bases and J lost 4; bases outside the gene matches: 11. The CDR3 region is CASSSHAGGGFTGELFF. The CDR3 region has the DNA TGTGCCAGCAGCTCCCACGCCGGGGGGGGATTCACCGGGGAGCTGTTTTTT.

The chain joins TRBV7-9 to TRBJ1-1; TRBD1 matches at 7 bases. The V gene end was trimmed by 6 bases and the J gene end by 10 bases; junction bases not matched to a gene: 17. Germline CDR1 reads SEHNR; CDR2 reads FQNEAQ (reference sequence). The CDR3 has 15 amino acids. The DNA of the CDR3 is TGTGCCAGCAGTCCTAGTAGGGGGACAGAGCATCCAGCTTTCTTT. Translating gives CASSPSRGTEHPAFF.

This chain links TRBV10-3 with TRBJ2-1; 11 nucleotides agree with TRBD2. V lost 6 bases, J lost 5 bases, and 0 bases stayed unmatched. This CDR3 spans 13 amino acids. CDR1 is ENHRY, CDR2 SYGVKD, per germline. The DNA of the CDR3 is TGTGCCATCAGGGGACTAGCGGACAATGAGCAGTTCTTC. It yields the protein CAIRGLADNEQFF.

As to this clone: An end of the junction does not agree with germline; a read error may underlie this. The chain recombines TRBV6-1 with TRBJ2-5; 8 bases map to TRBD2. The CDR3 spans 13 residues. From germline, CDR1 is MNHNS and CDR2 SASEGT. Here the CDR3 reads CASSQAGAETQYF. CDR3 sequence (DNA): TGTGCCAGCAGTCAAGCGGGAGCAGAGACCCAGTACTTC.

The chain couples TRBV11-3 to TRBJ1-1, with D hard to call. Germline CDR1 SGHNT, CDR2 YENEEA. V lost 6 bases and J 1 base, leaving 9 bases between the germline ends. The CDR3 sequence is 13 residues long. The CDR3 nucleotides read TGTGCCAGCAGTAAAGACACGAACACTGAAGCTTTCTTT. Its translation is CASSKDTNTEAFF. The entire variable domain, with the rest obtained from reference TRBV11-3 and TRBJ1-1, is as follows: EAGVVQSPRYKIIEKKQPVAFWCNPISGHNTLYWYLQNLGQGPELLIRYENEEAVDDSQLPKDRFSAERLKGVDSTLKIQPAELGDSAVYLCASSKDTNTEAFFGQGTRLTVV.

V gene TRBV11-3 combines with J gene TRBJ2-1; no reliable D call. V gave up 5 bases and J gave up 2 bases, with 19 bases separating them. From germline, CDR1 is SGHNT and CDR2 YENEEA. The CDR3 totals 17 residues. CDR3 bases: TGTGCCAGCAGCCCCCTGGGCCAGGAATACCCCTACAATGAGCAGTTCTTC. It yields the protein CASSPLGQEYPYNEQFF.

The chain joins TRBV4-3 to TRBJ1-5; perhaps TRBD1 as D (5 bases). V lost 0 bases and J lost 2, with 11 bases in between. From germline, CDR1 is LGHNA and CDR2 YSLEER. This CDR3 spans 16 amino acids. The DNA for the CDR3 is TGCGCCAGCAGCCAAGATCAGGGTTACCGCAATCAGCCCCAGCATTTT. Its protein is CASSQDQGYRNQPQHF.

There are a few counts of this clone. The rearrangement links TRBV18 to TRBJ2-1; tentatively, D is TRBD2 (6 bases). V was shortened by 3 bases and J by 15 bases, with 15 bases between the two germline ends. This CDR3 has 12 amino acids. Germline V gene sequence: CDR1 KGHSH, CDR2 LQKENI. CDR3 protein: CASSPFPGLWFF. The CDR3 DNA follows: TGTGCCAGCTCACCTTTTCCGGGACTGTGGTTCTTC.

The CDR3 spells CATSDSDRMGYETQYF. The CDR3 DNA follows: TGTGCCACCAGTGATTCGGACAGAATGGGCTATGAGACCCAGTACTTC. The rearrangement links TRBV24-1 to TRBJ2-5; tentative D call: TRBD1 (6 bases). This CDR3 spans 16 amino acids. Trimming cost V 2 bases and J 5 bases, with 17 bases left between them. Germline assignment: CDR1 KGHDR and CDR2 SFDVKD.

The chain links TRBV6-4 to TRBJ2-2, with D possibly TRBD1 on 6 matching bases. Germline CDR1 MRHNA, CDR2 SNTAGT. The CDR3 has 15 amino acids. The ends were cut back, 4 bases at V and 4 bases at J, with 13 bases in the middle. CDR3 bases: TGTGCCAGCAGTGTTGGCAGGGGTTTCACCGGGGAGCTGTTTTTT. Its protein is CASSVGRGFTGELFF.

This chain joins TRBV7-9 and TRBJ2-3, with D possibly matching TRBD2 (6 bases). Germline loops: CDR1 SEHNR, CDR2 FQNEAQ (reference sequence). V lost 5 bases and J lost 8, with 20 bases in between. The CDR3 spans 15 residues. Here the CDR3 reads CASSPHGGKVATQYF. CDR3 DNA sequence: TGTGCCAGCAGCCCCCACGGCGGGAAGGTGGCTACGCAGTATTTT.

CDR3 sequence reads: CASSLRLAGPWTGELFF. CDR3 bases: TGTGCCAGCAGCTTAAGGCTAGCGGGACCTTGGACCGGGGAGCTGTTTTTT. This chain uses TRBV7-2 with TRBJ2-2, with 9 positions matching TRBD2. Germline V lookup: CDR1 SGHTA, CDR2 FQGNSA. There are 17 residues in the CDR3. After removal of 2 bases from V and 5 bases from J, the junction contained 9 bases not matched to a gene.

This chain joins TRBV29-1 and TRBJ1-2, with TRBD1 as a possible D gene (5 bases). V was clipped by 7 bases and J by 0 bases, with 9 bases between them. The V gene's germline CDR1 is SQVTM and CDR2 ANQGSEA. The CDR3 totals 12 residues. The CDR3 spells CSAGGSNYGYTF. The CDR3, as DNA: TGCAGCGCCGGGGGGTCTAACTATGGCTACACCTTC.